A selection of T cell receptor beta chains follows, all from one sample in a study of blood T cell repertoires in COVID-19. Libraries were prepared by immunoSEQ multiplex PCR; TCRdb keeps only in-frame clonotypes and omits some of them. The sample has about 49,000 clones; 55% to 70% are singletons. The sample taken for sequencing was peripheral blood. These TCRs come from a woman between 65 and 79 years old with acute or convalescent COVID-19. Each CDR3 is given with its conserved first and last residue. Each record gives: clone size, V gene, J gene, D gene, CDR3 protein, CDR3 DNA. A D gene is named only where the DNA matches it firmly. Not all rows give a size; the values are once, few, many and, for expanded clones, a class.

>-|TRBV9|TRBJ1-6|TRBD1
CASSVRDSNSPLHF
TGTGCCAGCAGCGTCCGGGACAGTAATTCACCCCTCCACTTT
>-|TRBV9|TRBJ2-1|TRBD2
CASTKGGGGNEQFF
TGTGCCAGCACCAAGGGCGGGGGAGGGAATGAGCAGTTCTTC
>few|TRBV19|TRBJ2-5|-
CASRQGRETQYF
TGTGCCAGTAGGCAGGGGAGAGAGACCCAGTACTTC
>-|TRBV28|TRBJ2-7|TRBD2
CASSLGGVRLYEQYF
TGTGCCAGCAGTTTAGGGGGGGTCAGACTCTACGAGCAGTACTTC
>-|TRBV11-3|TRBJ2-3|-
CASSSQTGDTQYF
TGTGCCAGCAGTTCGCAAACGGGAGATACGCAGTATTTT
>few|TRBV11-2|TRBJ2-3|TRBD2
CASSLLGLAGLDTQYF
TGTGCCAGCAGCTTATTGGGACTAGCGGGGTTAGATACGCAGTATTTT
>-|TRBV4-3|TRBJ2-7|TRBD1
CASSQVPLPGQSYEQYF
TGCGCCAGCAGCCAAGTGCCCCTTCCGGGACAGTCCTACGAGCAGTACTTC
>-|TRBV11-2|TRBJ2-3|TRBD1
CASSLGDRGRTDTQYF
TGTGCCAGCAGCTTAGGCGACAGGGGGCGCACAGATACGCAGTATTTT
>-|TRBV6-2/TRBV6-3|TRBJ1-4|TRBD1
CASSYSRDRGEKLFF
TGTGCCAGCAGTTACTCCCGGGACAGGGGCGAAAAACTGTTTTTT
>-|TRBV5-1|TRBJ1-1|-
CASSLSGMNTEAFF
TGCGCCAGCAGCTTGTCAGGGATGAACACTGAAGCTTTCTTT
>-|TRBV5-1|TRBJ2-7|TRBD2
CASSLERGGTEQYF
TGCGCCAGCAGCTTGGAGCGGGGAGGTACGGAGCAGTACTTC
>-|TRBV6-2/TRBV6-3|TRBJ1-5|-
CASSLGHVSNQPQHF
TGTGCCAGCAGTCTCGGACACGTTAGCAATCAGCCCCAGCATTTT
>-|TRBV29-1|TRBJ2-5|-
CSVERVQGETQYF
TGCAGCGTTGAAAGGGTCCAGGGGGAGACCCAGTACTTC
>-|TRBV19|TRBJ1-2|TRBD1
CASSTGTATNYGYTF
TGTGCCAGTAGTACCGGGACAGCGACTAACTATGGCTACACCTTC
>-|TRBV4-1|TRBJ2-7|TRBD1
CASSQERGLSYEQYF
TGCGCCAGCAGCCAAGAAAGGGGGCTCTCCTACGAGCAGTACTTC
>-|TRBV10-3|TRBJ1-5|TRBD1
CAIGTGSQNQPQHF
TGTGCCATCGGGACAGGGTCTCAGAATCAGCCCCAGCATTTT
>-|TRBV7-2|TRBJ2-1|TRBD2
CASSLALPGGRSEQFF
TGTGCCAGCAGCTTAGCACTTCCGGGAGGCCGGAGTGAGCAGTTCTTC
>-|TRBV6-1|TRBJ1-3|-
CASSEGYLSGNTIYF
TGTGCCAGCAGTGAAGGCTACTTATCTGGAAACACCATATATTTT
>few|TRBV27|TRBJ2-3|TRBD2
CASSFRLAGADTQYF
TGTGCCAGCAGTTTTCGACTAGCGGGAGCCGATACGCAGTATTTT
>-|TRBV28|TRBJ1-5|-
CASSLSAGDQPQHF
TGTGCCAGCAGTTTATCGGCAGGTGATCAGCCCCAGCATTTT
>-|TRBV10-3|TRBJ1-4|TRBD1
CAISAGTGMEEKLFF
TGTGCCATCAGTGCTGGGACAGGGATGGAAGAAAAACTGTTTTTT
>-|TRBV19|TRBJ2-1|-
CASSPGHRYEQFF
TGTGCCAGTAGTCCGGGACACCGCTATGAGCAGTTCTTC
>-|TRBV6-1|TRBJ2-3|-
CASSEVLAASSTDTQYF
TGTGCCAGCAGTGAAGTCCTAGCAGCCTCTAGCACAGATACGCAGTATTTT
>-|TRBV12-5|TRBJ2-1|-
CASAILGSPYNEQFF
TGTGCTAGTGCCATTCTGGGCAGTCCCTACAATGAGCAGTTCTTC
>-|TRBV5-1|TRBJ2-3|TRBD2
CASSISGDTQYF
TGCGCCAGCAGCATAAGCGGGGACACGCAGTATTTT